Presented here are 23 T cell receptor beta chains from one specimen sequenced in a study of blood T cell repertoires in COVID-19. Measured with immunoSEQ multiplex PCR; TCRdb has only the in-frame clones, and not every one. Among some 210,000 clones listed, about 90% were seen once. Sequenced sample: peripheral blood. The receptors come from a man aged 25-40 years with acute or convalescent COVID-19.

V gene TRBV24-1 combines with J gene TRBJ1-2, with D maybe TRBD1 (5 bases). The CDR3 covers 15 residues. V was pared by 1 base and J by 6 bases, with 14 bases between. Looked up from germline, CDR1 is KGHDR and CDR2 is SFDVKD. CDR3 bases: TGTGCCACCAGTGATTTCCGGGGGTTAGTCGATGGCTACACCTTC. Its translation: CATSDFRGLVDGYTF.

V gene TRBV10-3 combines with J gene TRBJ1-3; D is perhaps TRBD1 (5 bases). The CDR3 consists of 13 residues. V was cut by 8 bases and J by 2 bases, with 10 bases left in between. Germline V lookup: CDR1 ENHRY, CDR2 SYGVKD. CDR3 sequence (DNA): TGTGCCATCTCGGGGGATCCTGGAAACACCATATATTTT. This gives the protein CAISGDPGNTIYF.

The chain has TRBV9 and TRBJ2-2, with D perhaps matching TRBD1 (5 bases). The germline V and J ends were trimmed by 0 bases and 3 bases, with 12 bases remaining between them. Per the germline V gene, CDR1 is SGDLS and CDR2 is YYNGEE. The CDR3 has 16 amino acids. CDR3 residues: CASSVESGLYTGELFF. Written as DNA, the CDR3 is TGTGCCAGCAGCGTAGAATCAGGGCTGTACACCGGGGAGCTGTTTTTT.

V and J are TRBV12-5 and TRBJ1-1; 7 nucleotides align to TRBD1. CDR1 is LGHNT, CDR2 FRNRAP, per germline. J was trimmed by 1 base and V by 6 bases; bases with no gene match: 8. CDR3 length: 15 amino acids. CDR3 sequence (DNA): TGTGCTAGTGGCGATCGGACAGGACCGAACACTGAAGCTTTCTTT. Protein product: CASGDRTGPNTEAFF.

The chain carries TRBV28 and TRBJ1-2; no definite D call. V gave up 5 bases and J gave up 2 bases, with 21 bases separating them. Germline V gives CDR1 MDHEN, CDR2 SYDVKM. The CDR3 spans 17 residues. The CDR3 sequence is CASSPLTPQSGNYGYTF. The DNA of the CDR3 is TGTGCCAGCAGTCCTCTGACCCCTCAGTCGGGAAACTATGGCTACACCTTC.

The chain is built from TRBV7-9 and TRBJ2-5, with TRBD1 as a possible D gene (6 bases). In germline, CDR1 is SEHNR, CDR2 FQNEAQ (reference sequence). CDR3 length: 15 amino acids. Trimming stripped 4 bases from V and 3 bases from J, with 15 bases between. The DNA of the CDR3 is TGTGCCAGCAGCTCATTCAAACAGGGCGAAGAGACCCAGTACTTC. Translating gives CASSSFKQGEETQYF.

The genes are TRBV30 and TRBJ1-1; possible D gene TRBD1, 6 bases. The CDR3 length is 15 residues. Trimming took off 3 bases at V and 1 base at J, with 15 bases between the two ends. The V gene's germline CDR1 is GTSNPN and CDR2 SVGIG (reference sequence). The CDR3 loop reads CAWSRPGTQNTEAFF. The CDR3 DNA is TGTGCCTGGAGCCGTCCGGGGACACAGAACACTGAAGCTTTCTTT.

The V gene is TRBV28, the J gene TRBJ1-2; 12 bases agree with TRBD1. The germline gives CDR1 MDHEN, CDR2 SYDVKM. The ends lost 5 bases at V and 8 bases at J; junction bases unmatched: 6. The CDR3 length is 14 residues. The CDR3 here is CASSTAGTGGGYTF. The DNA of the CDR3 is TGTGCCAGCAGTACCGCCGGGACAGGGGGCGGCTACACCTTC.

This sequence joins TRBV27 and TRBJ2-7; no clear D gene. V shed 3 bases and J shed 4 bases, with 10 bases lying between them. The length of the CDR3 is 13 residues. CDR1 is MNHEY, CDR2 SMNVEV, per germline (reference sequence). CDR3 sequence (DNA): TGTGCCAGCAGTTTGCAGGATCGATACGAGCAGTACTTC. Residues: CASSLQDRYEQYF.

The rearrangement joins TRBV19 to TRBJ2-2, with a possible D match to TRBD2 (6 bases). The CDR3 covers 13 residues. Per germline, CDR1 LNHDA and CDR2 SQIVND (reference sequence). Trimming stripped 11 bases from V and 3 bases from J, with 13 bases between. The DNA of the CDR3 is TGTGCCTCTAAGGAGGGATACACCGGGGAGCTGTTTTTT. Protein product: CASKEGYTGELFF.

V and J are TRBV5-1 and TRBJ2-4; 8 positions match TRBD2. V trimming: 2 bases; J trimming: 15 bases; junction bases outside the gene matches: 10. The CDR3 has 13 residues. Looked up from germline, CDR1 is SGHRS and CDR2 is YFSETQ. The CDR3 protein is CASSFGGAPEMYF. CDR3 bases: TGCGCCAGCAGCTTCGGGGGGGCCCCAGAAATGTACTTC.

V is TRBV11-2 and J is TRBJ1-2; 11 bases agree with TRBD1. The CDR3 contains 14 residues. Trimming cost V 6 bases and J 4 bases; bases outside gene matches: 4. Per the germline V gene, CDR1 is SGHAT and CDR2 is FQNNGV. For the CDR3, the DNA is TGTGCCAGCAGGACGGGACAGGGGGGCTATGGCTACACCTTC. Translation: CASRTGQGGYGYTF.

The chain carries TRBV19 and TRBJ1-5; 7 nucleotides line up with TRBD1. J gave up 5 bases and V 4 bases, and 8 bases lay outside the gene matches. Germline values: CDR1 LNHDA, CDR2 SQIVND (reference sequence). The CDR3 is 15 residues long. CDR3: CASSSQVRGYQPQHF. The CDR3 nucleotides are TGTGCCAGTAGTAGTCAGGTCAGGGGGTATCAGCCCCAGCATTTT.

The V gene is TRBV27, the J gene TRBJ2-1, with TRBD2 matching over 11 bases. The CDR3 spans 16 residues. Losses at the gene ends were 3 bases for V and 8 bases for J; bases not matched to a gene: 9. Per the germline V gene, CDR1 is MNHEY and CDR2 is SMNVEV (reference sequence). The DNA for the CDR3 is TGTGCCAGCAGTTTTGAAAGACTAGCGGGACGGGATGAGCAGTTCTTC. As protein: CASSFERLAGRDEQFF.

This sequence joins TRBV5-5 and TRBJ2-5, with D possibly being TRBD2 (6 bases). Germline CDR1 SGHKS, CDR2 YYEKEE (reference sequence). The CDR3 length is 13 residues. V lost 6 bases and J lost 4, with 13 bases in between. The CDR3 loop is CASTLRGGETQYF. The CDR3 nucleotides read TGTGCCAGCACCCTGAGGGGAGGAGAGACCCAGTACTTC.

This chain's CDR3 is CSVERDRGFNEQYF. CDR3 sequence (DNA): TGCAGCGTTGAAAGGGACAGGGGGTTCAACGAGCAGTACTTC. This rearrangement joins TRBV29-1 to TRBJ2-7; TRBD1 aligns across 11 bases. This CDR3 is built from 14 residues. V was clipped by 2 bases and J by 5 bases; unmatched bases: 5. From germline, CDR1 is SQVTM and CDR2 ANQGSEA.

The V and J genes are TRBV5-1 and TRBJ1-1; D is ambiguous. Between the trimmed V and J ends, which lost 1 base and 0 bases, there was a span of 7 bases. The CDR3 sequence is 14 residues long. Germline V lookup: CDR1 SGHRS, CDR2 YFSETQ. Here the CDR3 reads CASSLLTLNTEAFF. In DNA form, the CDR3 reads TGCGCCAGCAGCTTGCTCACTCTGAACACTGAAGCTTTCTTT.

The chain has TRBV3-1 (or the pseudogene TRBV3-2) and TRBJ1-1; the match to TRBD1 covers 7 bases. Germline V CDR1 and CDR2: LGHDT, YNNKEL (reference sequence). The V and J ends lost 4 bases and 6 bases, in that order; junction bases with no gene match: 11. There are 15 residues in the CDR3. DNA for the CDR3: TGTGCCAGCAGCCTCTCCGACAGGGTGAGTTCTGAAGCTTTCTTT. It is translated as CASSLSDRVSSEAFF.

This chain links TRBV3-1 (or the pseudogene TRBV3-2) with TRBJ1-2; D ambiguous. The germline gives CDR1 LGHDT, CDR2 YNNKEL (reference sequence). V was pared by 2 bases and J by 8 bases, with 9 bases between. This CDR3 is built from 12 residues. CDR3 in amino acids: CASSQSIVGYTF. CDR3 bases: TGTGCCAGCAGCCAATCCATAGTGGGCTACACCTTC.

The J gene is TRBJ2-7, the V gene TRBV5-1, with 8 bases lining up with TRBD2. The germline V gene has CDR1 SGHRS and CDR2 YFSETQ. The CDR3 runs to 14 residues. Unmatched junction bases numbered 4, after V lost 2 bases and J lost 3 bases. CDR3 region: CASSFGLAGYEQYF. The CDR3 region has the DNA TGCGCCAGCAGCTTCGGCCTAGCGGGCTACGAGCAGTACTTC.

This chain connects TRBV10-2 to TRBJ1-1; no clear D. This CDR3 has 15 amino acids. V shed 6 bases and J shed 5 bases, with 19 bases lying between them. Per germline, CDR1 WSHSY and CDR2 SAAADI. CDR3 sequence reads: CASRTGLGLGTEAFF. CDR3 sequence (DNA): TGCGCCAGCAGAACGGGATTGGGCTTAGGAACTGAAGCTTTCTTT.

CDR3 sequence (DNA): TGTGCCAGTAGTATCGGGGTGGCCTACGAGCAGTACTTC. This encodes CASSIGVAYEQYF. The rearrangement uses TRBV19 and TRBJ2-7; weak D call: TRBD2 (5 bases). Germline CDR1 LNHDA, CDR2 SQIVND (reference sequence). V dropped 3 bases and J dropped 2 bases, with 8 bases sitting between them. This CDR3 region has 13 residues.

The chain is built from TRBV29-1 and TRBJ2-6; D may be TRBD2 (6 bases). V was clipped by 5 bases and J by 0 bases, with 11 bases between them. The germline V gene encodes CDR1 SQVTM and CDR2 ANQGSEA. The CDR3 sequence is 15 residues long. CDR3 sequence (DNA): TGCAGCGTTCGCGACGGGGGCTCTGGGGCCAACGTCCTGACTTTC. It encodes CSVRDGGSGANVLTF.